A single sample gave rise to the 27 T cell receptor beta chains below, sequenced in a study of shared clonotypes between healthy human individuals. Method: immunoSEQ multiplex PCR; TCRdb's copy keeps in-frame clones and lacks some. The sample has about 1.1 million clones; approximately 80% are singletons. Source material: memory CD4+ T cells from PBMCs. Subset denoted: CD45RA-negative fraction. The origin of the receptors is a man aged 18 to 29 in good health. Some clones in this sample may be carry-over from other donors' samples.

The chain has TRBV5-1 and TRBJ1-1; 7 bases are a match to TRBD1. This CDR3 has 15 amino acids. V was clipped by 2 bases and J by 2 bases; unmatched bases: 6. From germline, CDR1 is SGHRS and CDR2 YFSETQ. CDR3 bases: TGCGCCAGCAGCTTTGCCGGGACAGTCAACACTGAAGCTTTCTTT. Translating it yields CASSFAGTVNTEAFF.

The chain has TRBV5-1 and TRBJ1-3, with 8 bases that match TRBD1. CDR1 is SGHRS and CDR2 is YFSETQ in the germline V gene. After removal of 1 base from V and 0 bases from J, the junction contained 6 bases not matched to a gene. CDR3 length: 17 residues. CDR3 in DNA: TGCGCCAGCAGCTTGATTGCAGGGGGCCTCTCTGGAAACACCATATATTTT. The encoded protein is CASSLIAGGLSGNTIYF.

This chain joins TRBV30 and TRBJ1-5; 9 positions agree with TRBD1. V was clipped by 2 bases and J by 5 bases; unmatched bases: 4. CDR3 size: 14 residues. Germline V gene data show CDR1 as GTSNPN and CDR2 as SVGIG (reference sequence). For the CDR3, the DNA is TGTGCCTGGAGTAGAACAGGGGGCTATCAGCCCCAGCATTTT. Its protein product is CAWSRTGGYQPQHF.

This clone appeared a few times. V and J are TRBV9 and TRBJ2-7; D is uncertain. V was clipped by 5 bases and J by 6 bases, with 15 bases between them. This CDR3 spans 13 amino acids. Germline V lookup: CDR1 SGDLS, CDR2 YYNGEE. The CDR3 reads CASSGDGTGEQYF. CDR3 DNA: TGTGCCAGCAGTGGCGACGGAACCGGCGAGCAGTACTTC.

The rearrangement uses TRBV7-8 and TRBJ1-5; 8 nucleotides match TRBD1. V dropped 5 bases and J dropped 5; count of bases not matched to a gene: 5. The germline CDR1 and CDR2 sequences are SGHVS and FQNEAQ. The CDR3 totals 14 residues. The chain's CDR3 is CASSLRQGYQPQHF. The CDR3 coding sequence is TGTGCCAGCAGCCTGAGACAGGGGTATCAGCCCCAGCATTTT.

J is TRBJ1-5 and V is TRBV6-1, with D possibly matching TRBD1 (5 bases). Germline V gene lookup returns CDR1 MNHNS and CDR2 SASEGT. V lost 2 bases, J lost 7 bases, and 15 bases lay in between. The CDR3 consists of 15 residues. CDR3 sequence reads: CASSENWQGTQPQHF. The CDR3 DNA is TGTGCCAGCAGTGAAAATTGGCAGGGCACGCAGCCCCAGCATTTT.

J is TRBJ1-3 and V is TRBV4-3, with D uncertain. This CDR3 is built from 13 residues. Germline assignment: CDR1 LGHNA and CDR2 YSLEER. Trimming cost V 2 bases and J 4 bases, with 6 bases left between them. CDR3 amino acids: CASSQKGGNTIYF. The CDR3 DNA reads TGCGCCAGCAGCCAAAAGGGCGGAAACACCATATATTTT.

This clone was observed a handful of times. The rearrangement uses TRBV6-5 and TRBJ2-6; D uncertain. Germline V gene data show CDR1 as MNHEY and CDR2 as SVGAGI. The CDR3 is 15 amino acids. V was shortened by 6 bases and J by 0 bases, with 9 bases between the two germline ends. CDR3 region: CASRDLYSGANVLTF. CDR3 DNA: TGTGCCAGCAGGGATCTTTACTCTGGGGCCAACGTCCTGACTTTC.

V and J are TRBV2 and TRBJ1-5; weak D call: TRBD1 (6 bases). The CDR3 consists of 14 residues. Trimming took off 7 bases at V and 6 bases at J, with 16 bases between the two ends. Germline assignment: CDR1 SNHLY and CDR2 FYNNEI. CDR3 nucleotides: TGTGCCAGCAATCGAAACAGGGTGGGTCAGCCCCAGCATTTT. It is translated as CASNRNRVGQPQHF.

V is TRBV4-1 and J is TRBJ2-3; 7 nucleotides line up with TRBD2. V lost 1 base and J lost 1; bases outside the gene matches: 8. The CDR3 runs to 17 residues. Germline CDR1 MGHRA, CDR2 YSYEKL. The CDR3 DNA follows: TGCGCCAGCAGCCAAGGTCCGGCTAGCGGACGCACAGATACGCAGTATTTT. It yields the protein CASSQGPASGRTDTQYF.

Worth noting for this clone: This is likely a read error, given that the CDR3 carries no conserved phenylalanine or tryptophan at its end. The chain is built from TRBV27 and TRBJ2-4, with 10 bases identical to TRBD1. V shed 6 bases and J 5 bases; nucleotides not matched to a gene: 4. The CDR3 spans 14 residues. CDR1 is MNHEY, CDR2 SMNVEV, per germline (reference sequence). CDR3 protein: CASRRQGAENIQYL. DNA for the CDR3: TGTGCCAGCAGGAGACAGGGGGCGGAAAACATTCAGTACTTA.

The rearrangement joins TRBV4-1 to TRBJ1-4, with unresolved D. The length of the CDR3 is 17 residues. The germline V gene has CDR1 MGHRA and CDR2 YSYEKL. V shed 2 bases and J shed 5 bases, with 18 bases lying between them. As DNA, the CDR3 is TGCGCCAGCAGCCAACCCTGGAGGGAGGTGCGAAATGAAAAACTGTTTTTT. Its translation: CASSQPWREVRNEKLFF.

This clone was detected a few times. J is TRBJ2-1 and V is TRBV27; TRBD1 matches 7 bases. CDR3 length: 15 residues. Germline CDR1 MNHEY, CDR2 SMNVEV (reference sequence). Trimming at V came to 9 bases and at J to 2 bases, leaving 10 bases not matched to a gene. The CDR3 loop is CASLLTGTAYNEQFF. The CDR3, as DNA: TGTGCCAGTCTCTTAACCGGGACAGCCTACAATGAGCAGTTCTTC.

This CDR3 is CASSLTSGGKETQYF. In nucleotides, the CDR3 is TGCGCCAGCAGCTTGACTAGCGGTGGTAAGGAGACCCAGTACTTC. This sequence joins TRBV5-1 and TRBJ2-5, with TRBD2 identical over 8 bases. In germline, CDR1 is SGHRS, CDR2 YFSETQ. The CDR3 is 15 residues long. J was trimmed by 5 bases and V by 1 base; bases with no gene match: 7.

The rearrangement links TRBV30 to TRBJ1-1, with D unresolved. The germline V gene has CDR1 GTSNPN and CDR2 SVGIG (reference sequence). This CDR3 spans 19 amino acids. The V end was cut by 2 bases, the J end by 4 bases, with 29 bases between. Here the CDR3 reads CAWSYTLLTGFAGSTEAFF. In DNA, the CDR3 is TGTGCCTGGAGTTACACCCTGTTGACGGGTTTTGCGGGCAGCACTGAAGCTTTCTTT.

The rearrangement links TRBV15 to TRBJ2-2; 8 bases are a match to TRBD2. Looked up from germline, CDR1 is LNHNV and CDR2 is YYDKDF (reference sequence). The V and J ends lost 2 bases and 6 bases, in that order; junction bases with no gene match: 5. The CDR3 is made up of 15 amino acids. CDR3 in amino acids: CATSRQRELSGELFF. In nucleotides, the CDR3 is TGTGCCACCAGCAGACAGCGGGAGCTCTCCGGGGAGCTGTTTTTT.

The chain carries TRBV18 and TRBJ2-1; 9 positions agree with TRBD2. This CDR3 is 15 amino acids long. Germline V gene sequence: CDR1 KGHSH, CDR2 LQKENI. After removal of 1 base from V and 6 bases from J, the junction contained 4 bases not matched to a gene. As DNA, the CDR3 is TGTGCCAGCTCACCACTAGCGGGGGTAACCAATGAGCAGTTCTTC. It codes for CASSPLAGVTNEQFF.

In DNA form, the CDR3 reads TGTGCCAGTAGTATCGGTTTGCTTGGTGAAGCTTTCTTT. Amino acid sequence: CASSIGLLGEAFF. The V and J genes are TRBV19 and TRBJ1-1, with D hard to call. The CDR3 spans 13 residues. Germline-derived CDR1 and CDR2 are LNHDA and SQIVND (reference sequence). Trimming removed 3 bases at V and 7 bases at J, with 12 bases between.

The chain couples TRBV29-1 to TRBJ1-4; 7 bases line up with TRBD1. In germline, CDR1 is SQVTM, CDR2 ANQGSEA. Trimming took 7 bases from V and 0 from J; bases not matched to a gene: 8. CDR3 length: 15 amino acids. The CDR3, as DNA: TGCAGCGGACAGGGATCGATGACAACTAATGAAAAACTGTTTTTT. It yields the protein CSGQGSMTTNEKLFF. The variable domain in full, with the rest retrieved from reference TRBV29-1 and TRBJ1-4, is SAVISQKPSRDICQRGTSLTIQCQVDSQVTMMFWYRQQPGQSLTLIATANQGSEATYESGFVIDKFPISRPNLTFSTLTVSNMSPEDSSIYLCSGQGSMTTNEKLFFGSGTQLSVL.

The CDR3 sequence: CASSSFSAGELFF. In nucleotides, the CDR3 is TGTGCCAGCAGTTCATTCTCCGCCGGGGAGCTGTTTTTT. The chain uses TRBV27 and TRBJ2-2; D is unclear. Trimming removed 4 bases from V and 6 bases from J, with 9 bases in between. The CDR3 has 13 amino acids. Germline values: CDR1 MNHEY, CDR2 SMNVEV (reference sequence).

Regarding this clone: The sample carries other DNA sequences with the same CDR3. CDR3 loop: CASSELGLAGGEQYF. The CDR3 bases are TGTGCCAGCAGCGAACTAGGACTAGCGGGAGGTGAGCAGTACTTC. The J gene is TRBJ2-7, the V gene TRBV9, with 14 bases lining up with TRBD2. The CDR3 sequence is 15 residues long. CDR1 is SGDLS and CDR2 is YYNGEE in the germline V gene. V was pared by 3 bases and J by 7 bases, with 6 bases of the junction left unmatched.

This rearrangement joins TRBV4-3 to TRBJ2-3, with no clear D. CDR1 and CDR2 (germline): LGHNA, YSLEER. The CDR3 has 13 residues. V was pared by 1 base and J by 4 bases, with 6 bases between. CDR3 nucleotide sequence: TGCGCCAGCAGCCAAGTCCTCTCAGATACGCAGTATTTT. The encoded protein is CASSQVLSDTQYF.

The chain uses TRBV5-6 and TRBJ1-1, with no clear D. V was trimmed by 1 base and J by 7 bases, leaving 5 bases between them. Germline V CDR1 and CDR2: SGHDT, YYEEEE. This CDR3 spans 11 amino acids. CDR3 loop: CASSLHSEAFF. In DNA form, the CDR3 reads TGTGCCAGCAGCTTGCACAGTGAAGCTTTCTTT.

This chain links TRBV4-3 with TRBJ1-4, with 9 bases matching TRBD1. Germline V gene sequence: CDR1 LGHNA, CDR2 YSLEER. The CDR3 has 17 residues. V was clipped by 5 bases and J by 6 bases; unmatched bases: 13. The CDR3 reads CASSRGTGRSWDEKLFF. The CDR3 DNA reads as TGCGCCAGCAGCAGGGGGACAGGGAGGTCGTGGGATGAAAAACTGTTTTTT.

This clone was seen repeatedly, ten times or more. Other DNA variants within this sample encode the same CDR3. J is TRBJ1-2 and V is TRBV28; D remains ambiguous. CDR1 and CDR2 from the germline V gene are MDHEN and SYDVKM. The ends were cut back, 7 bases at V and 2 bases at J, with 5 bases in the middle. CDR3 length: 11 residues. CDR3 coding DNA: TGTGCCAGCAATGGGAACTATGGCTACACCTTC. This gives the protein CASNGNYGYTF.

The chain has TRBV6-1 and TRBJ1-1; tentative D call: TRBD1 (5 bases). The length of the CDR3 is 15 residues. V dropped 2 bases and J dropped 1 base, with 11 bases sitting between them. Germline V gene data show CDR1 as MNHNS and CDR2 as SASEGT. CDR3 in amino acids: CASSERRGENTEAFF. The CDR3 coding sequence is TGTGCCAGCAGTGAACGGCGAGGGGAGAACACTGAAGCTTTCTTT.

This chain uses TRBV7-8 with TRBJ1-3; unclear D gene. In germline, CDR1 is SGHVS, CDR2 FQNEAQ. V was shortened by 1 base and J by 0 bases, with 7 bases between the two germline ends. This CDR3 contains 15 residues. This CDR3 reads CASSLDRRSGNTIYF. Here the CDR3 DNA reads TGTGCCAGCAGCTTAGACAGACGCTCTGGAAACACCATATATTTT.